This is a list of T cell receptor beta chains from one sample in a study of regulatory T cells in long-lasting Graves disease. From the multiplex PCR reads, TCRdb called clonotypes with MiXCR, one entry per CDR3 protein. The profile shows fewer than 550,000 distinct CDR3 sequences, roughly a sixth of them singletons. These same records also appear under a second study, on T cells in Graves' hyperthyroidism and ophthalmopathy.

Specimen: peripheral blood mononuclear cells (PBMCs), collected at new diagnosis, from a patient treated with antithyroid drugs. Receptors originate from a woman aged 40-60 years with Graves disease. The CDR3 runs from the conserved cysteine through the conserved F or W.

J gene	V gene	CDR3 protein
TRBJ2-7	TRBV20-1	CSAQQGMKYEQYF
TRBJ2-5	TRBV5-6	CASSLVSGGLWQTQYF
TRBJ2-7	TRBV5-1	CASSLSVLSQGSYEQYF
TRBJ2-5	TRBV19	CASSPLTGQETQYF
TRBJ2-1	TRBV15	CATSRDRDSNEQFF
TRBJ1-1	TRBV6-1	CASSSKAAGGNTEAFF
TRBJ2-3	TRBV11-3	CASSSTPTNTQYF
TRBJ2-7	TRBV2	CASSPGPNSSYEQYF
TRBJ1-3	TRBV20-1	CSARDSAGTGNTIYF
TRBJ1-5	TRBV20-1	CSARDREIQPQHF
TRBJ1-2	TRBV12-3/TRBV12-4	CASNFGGVNYGYTF
TRBJ1-1	TRBV12-3/TRBV12-4	CASSAQQGSVTEAFF
TRBJ2-3	TRBV7-6	CASRLGTAGTDTQYF
TRBJ1-2	TRBV5-4	CASSLDSSGYTF
TRBJ2-3	TRBV7-2	CASSRGGAEDTQYF
TRBJ2-7	TRBV6-5	CASGSGYEQYF
TRBJ1-1	TRBV20-1	CSAQGGGTEAFF
TRBJ2-7	TRBV5-1	CASSPTRTIYEQYF
TRBJ1-1	TRBV7-8	CASRRSMNTEAFF
TRBJ2-5	TRBV9	CASSATLPKAGGLGETQYF
TRBJ2-1	TRBV13	CASSSGLATNNEQFF
TRBJ1-5	TRBV12-3/TRBV12-4	CASSVGGQPQHF
TRBJ1-2	TRBV5-4	CASSLGTGLGYTF
TRBJ1-3	TRBV10-3	CAISEKSRGNTIYF
TRBJ2-5	TRBV28	CASSGSVRETQYF
TRBJ1-6	TRBV19	CASSISRDRENSPLHF
TRBJ2-3	TRBV12-3/TRBV12-4	CASSSSRLWGASGEDTQYF
TRBJ1-1	TRBV5-1	CASIRDVDTEAFF
TRBJ1-3	TRBV12-3/TRBV12-4	CASSLERRVGNTIYF
TRBJ2-1	TRBV20-1	CSAELAGGPLYNEQFF
TRBJ2-7	TRBV2	CARARDSDSYEQYF
TRBJ2-2	TRBV19	CASGRASGAGELFF
TRBJ2-7	TRBV7-9	CASSQAWLRLASYEQYF
TRBJ2-7	TRBV10-3	CAARSAGATYEQYF
TRBJ2-1	TRBV2	CASSEEGSPVNEQFF
TRBJ1-2	TRBV6-1	CASRTGQFYGYTF
TRBJ2-3	TRBV20-1	CSATPIGTLTDTQYF
TRBJ1-1	TRBV7-9	CASSFVPGQSENTEAFF
TRBJ2-2	TRBV12-3/TRBV12-4	CASSGGLTNTGELFF
TRBJ1-5	TRBV28	CASTQGGMSNQPQHF
TRBJ1-1	TRBV6-4	CASKGQPLNTEAFF
TRBJ2-2	TRBV24-1	CATSDPIGTKTGELFF
TRBJ1-5	TRBV2	CASTRGQARQPQHF
TRBJ2-1	TRBV2	CASSERESSYNEQFF
TRBJ2-5	TRBV20-1	CSALALAGEYQETQYF
TRBJ2-6	TRBV12-3/TRBV12-4	CASSLRSSGANVLTF
TRBJ1-5	TRBV28	CASSTGQIGNQPQHF
TRBJ2-2	TRBV20-1	CSARGGSGGNTGELFF
TRBJ1-2	TRBV27	CASSPPGQLYGYTF
TRBJ1-1	TRBV20-1	CSAEVSLNTEAFF
TRBJ1-2	TRBV13	CASSVEGAGNYGYTF
TRBJ1-5	TRBV19	CAISNRGGQPQHF
TRBJ1-5	TRBV3-1	CASSQWDSYSNQPQHF
TRBJ1-5	TRBV6-1	CASSAGTAAPLQHF
TRBJ2-7	TRBV2	CASSRGGGPYEQYF
TRBJ2-1	TRBV11-2	CASSPQGALYNEQFF
TRBJ1-1	TRBV5-6	CASTYRTNTEAFF
TRBJ2-1	TRBV4-1	CASSQNSLTGEQFF
TRBJ2-2	TRBV6-1	CASSVSGGPTGELFF